This T cell receptor (beta chain) was identified during a study of identical twins. TCRdb re-derived calls from the 5' RACE reads in MiXCR, one entry per CDR3 protein. Of approximately 700,000 distinct CDR3 sequences listed, approximately 18% were seen once; the top ten hold less than 15%. V lost 0 bases and J 7 bases, leaving 18 bases between the germline ends. Germline V gene data show CDR1 as LGHNA and CDR2 as YNFKEQ. The CDR3 contains 16 residues. These data are also associated with another study on T cells expressing NK-cell markers.

Input material: PBMCs. This TCR derives from a woman under 30 in good health. The chain has TRBV4-2 and TRBJ2-5; the D gene is possibly TRBD1 (6 bases). Written as DNA, the CDR3 is TGTGCCAGCAGCCAAGAATCTGGGGGCCGGCTTCGGACCCAGTACTTC. Its translation: CASSQESGGRLRTQYF.